The 28 T cell receptor beta chains listed next were all sequenced from one sample in a study of blood T cell repertoires in COVID-19. The table came from immunoSEQ multiplex PCR; TCRdb's copy has only in-frame clones and leaves some out. Among approximately 28,000 clones, nearly 90% were seen once, and the ten largest hold about 1.5%. Sequenced: peripheral blood. All receptors come from a woman between 55 and 75 years old with active COVID-19.

The CDR3: CASSQGGGLAGYF. For the CDR3, the DNA is TGTGCCAGCAGCCAAGGGGGCGGGCTAGCGGGGTACTTC. V gene TRBV3-1 (or the pseudogene TRBV3-2) combines with J gene TRBJ2-7; TRBD2 matches 8 bases. This CDR3 contains 13 residues. The J segment lost 12 bases and the V segment lost 1 base, leaving 8 bases of the junction unmatched. The germline CDR1 and CDR2 sequences are LGHDT and YNNKEL (reference sequence).

V and J are TRBV27 and TRBJ2-7; TRBD2 agrees at 7 bases. Germline V gives CDR1 MNHEY, CDR2 SMNVEV (reference sequence). The junction had 14 bases not matched to a gene; V was cut back by 5 bases and J by 4 bases. CDR3 length: 16 amino acids. CDR3 nucleotides: TGTGCCAGCAGTCTGGACCCGGGAGGTCAGGGATACGAGCAGTACTTC. Its translation is CASSLDPGGQGYEQYF.

The V and J genes are TRBV11-2 and TRBJ1-2; 9 nucleotides match TRBD1. CDR3 length equals 13 residues. V lost 4 bases and J lost 8; bases outside the gene matches: 5. Germline CDR1 is SGHAT and CDR2 is FQNNGV. The chain's CDR3 is CASSSDRGRGYTF. The CDR3 nucleotides are TGTGCCAGCAGCTCGGACAGGGGCCGGGGCTACACCTTC.

This chain joins TRBV9 and TRBJ1-3; 10 bases line up with TRBD1. Germline lookup yields CDR1 SGDLS and CDR2 YYNGEE. This CDR3 spans 18 amino acids. V was pared by 4 bases and J by 0 bases, with 10 bases of the junction left unmatched. As DNA, the CDR3 is TGTGCCAGCAGCCAAAGGGGGGGACAGGGGAACTCTGGAAACACCATATATTTT. Amino acids: CASSQRGGQGNSGNTIYF.

This clone has a handful of counts. The rearrangement uses TRBV6-2 or TRBV6-3 and TRBJ2-1, with 10 bases aligning to TRBD1. CDR3 length: 19 residues. CDR1 MNHEY and CDR2 SVGEGT come from the germline V gene. With 5 bases clipped from V and 3 bases from J, the junction kept 16 bases outside the gene matches. CDR3 in DNA: TGTGCCAGCAGTACCGACAGGGGGCGTTGGGGGAGTAACTACAATGAGCAGTTCTTC. This gives the protein CASSTDRGRWGSNYNEQFF.

This chain connects TRBV19 to TRBJ1-6; TRBD1 is a possible D gene (6 bases). Germline CDR1 LNHDA, CDR2 SQIVND (reference sequence). Trimming took off 3 bases at V and 14 bases at J, with 17 bases between the two ends. CDR3 length: 14 amino acids. CDR3 DNA sequence: TGTGCCAGTAGTATCGGCCAGGGGATATCGGCCCTCCACTTT. This encodes CASSIGQGISALHF.

This clone occurred once. V usage is TRBV7-9 and J usage is TRBJ2-7, with TRBD2 matching over 7 bases. The CDR3 loop spans 15 amino acids. CDR1 is SEHNR and CDR2 is FQNEAQ in the germline V gene (reference sequence). V lost 4 bases to trimming and J lost 7 bases; unmatched junction nucleotides: 13. The CDR3 region is CASSSTAGSLGEQYF. The CDR3 DNA follows: TGTGCCAGCAGCTCCACAGCGGGATCCCTCGGAGAGCAGTACTTC.

This chain connects TRBV18 to TRBJ2-2, with 9 bases matching TRBD2. J lost 5 bases, V lost 6 bases, and 10 bases had no gene match. The CDR3 totals 16 residues. The germline V gene has CDR1 KGHSH and CDR2 LQKENI. CDR3 nucleotides: TGTGCCAGCTCCTATAGCGGGAGTGGCAGAACCGGGGAGCTGTTTTTT. Translating gives CASSYSGSGRTGELFF.

This chain connects TRBV30 to TRBJ1-2, with no clear D. Germline CDR1 reads GTSNPN; CDR2 reads SVGIG (reference sequence). The V end was cut by 4 bases, the J end by 8 bases, with 11 bases between. The CDR3 covers 11 residues. This CDR3 reads CAWIKGGGYTF. CDR3 sequence (DNA): TGTGCCTGGATAAAAGGAGGGGGCTACACCTTC.

This sequence joins TRBV4-1 and TRBJ2-5, with D tentatively TRBD2 (6 bases). V lost 0 bases to trimming and J lost 3 bases, with 11 bases between them. Germline V lookup: CDR1 MGHRA, CDR2 YSYEKL. The CDR3 extends over 15 amino acids. This CDR3 reads CASSQERGGEETQYF. As DNA, the CDR3 is TGCGCCAGCAGCCAAGAACGGGGAGGAGAAGAGACCCAGTACTTC.

The chain uses TRBV19 and TRBJ1-1; 8 nucleotides line up with TRBD1. The V segment lost 4 bases and the J segment 5 bases; nucleotides outside the gene matches: 9. Germline loops: CDR1 LNHDA, CDR2 SQIVND (reference sequence). This CDR3 contains 15 residues. This CDR3 is CASSTQTGGGTEAFF. CDR3 DNA: TGTGCCAGTAGTACCCAAACAGGGGGGGGAACTGAAGCTTTCTTT. Filled out from reference TRBV19 and TRBJ1-1, the complete variable domain reads DGGITQSPKYLFRKEGQNVTLSCEQNLNHDAMYWYRQDPGQGLRLIYYSQIVNDFQKGDIAEGYSVSREKKESFPLTVTSAQKNPTAFYLCASSTQTGGGTEAFFGQGTRLTVV.

The CDR3 coding sequence is TGTGCCTGGTGGCCGACAGGGACGTCGTACGAGCAGTACTTC. Translated, it gives CAWWPTGTSYEQYF. The rearrangement uses TRBV30 and TRBJ2-7; 7 bases are shared with TRBD1. The germline CDR1 and CDR2 sequences are GTSNPN and SVGIG (reference sequence). V gave up 5 bases and J gave up 4 bases; unmatched junction bases: 11. The CDR3 is made up of 14 amino acids.

The rearrangement joins TRBV4-1 to TRBJ1-1; 8 positions agree with TRBD1. The junction had 15 bases not matched to a gene; V was cut back by 3 bases and J by 3 bases. Germline-derived CDR1 and CDR2 are MGHRA and YSYEKL. The CDR3 is made up of 18 amino acids. CDR3 loop: CASSHPGQDNRGDTEAFF. DNA of the CDR3: TGCGCCAGCAGCCACCCGGGACAGGACAACCGGGGGGACACTGAAGCTTTCTTT.

The V and J genes are TRBV10-3 and TRBJ1-1; tentative D call: TRBD1 (5 bases). Between the trimmed V and J ends, which lost 2 bases and 6 bases, there was a span of 16 bases. This CDR3 has 15 amino acids. The germline CDR1 and CDR2 sequences are ENHRY and SYGVKD. The CDR3 is CAISEEAGLNAEAFF. DNA for the CDR3: TGTGCCATCAGTGAGGAGGCAGGGTTAAACGCTGAAGCTTTCTTT.

This clone is a singleton in its sample. The V gene is TRBV11-2, the J gene TRBJ2-7, with D maybe TRBD1 (5 bases). The ends were cut back, 1 base at V and 2 bases at J, with 6 bases in the middle. The germline CDR1 and CDR2 sequences are SGHAT and FQNNGV. The CDR3 loop spans 13 amino acids. The CDR3 spells CASSLAGPYEQYF. The CDR3 coding sequence is TGTGCCAGCAGCTTAGCAGGGCCCTACGAGCAGTACTTC.

V is TRBV2 and J is TRBJ2-7, with TRBD1 matching 8 bases. The CDR3 consists of 13 residues. The germline CDR1 and CDR2 sequences are SNHLY and FYNNEI. J gave up 6 bases and V 7 bases, and 8 bases lay outside the gene matches. CDR3 sequence: CASKGQGSAEQYF. The CDR3 nucleotides read TGTGCCAGCAAAGGACAGGGATCGGCCGAGCAGTACTTC. Based on the CDR3 plus reference TRBV2 and TRBJ2-7, the full variable domain is EPEVTQTPSHQVTQMGQEVILRCVPISNHLYFYWYRQILGQKVEFLVSFYNNEISEKSEIFDDQFSVERPDGSNFTLKIRSTKLEDSAMYFCASKGQGSAEQYFGPGTRLTVT.

The V and J genes are TRBV7-2 and TRBJ2-7; no clear D gene. Germline V CDR1 and CDR2: SGHTA, FQGNSA. The CDR3 covers 12 residues. With 2 bases removed from V and 4 bases from J, the gap between germline ends came to 6 bases. As DNA, the CDR3 is TGTGCCAGCAGCTTATTTTCTTACGAGCAGTACTTC. Translating gives CASSLFSYEQYF.

The chain links TRBV19 to TRBJ2-1, with 9 bases aligning to TRBD1. The ends lost 5 bases at V and 7 bases at J; junction bases unmatched: 12. Looked up from germline, CDR1 is LNHDA and CDR2 is SQIVND (reference sequence). CDR3 length: 16 residues. CDR3 residues: CASSLPDRGRSNEQFF. CDR3 DNA sequence: TGTGCCAGTAGTCTCCCGGACAGGGGACGGAGTAATGAGCAGTTCTTC.

The rearrangement links TRBV10-3 to TRBJ2-5; TRBD1 matches 11 bases. Germline V gene data show CDR1 as ENHRY and CDR2 as SYGVKD. After removal of 0 bases from V and 5 bases from J, the junction contained 14 bases not matched to a gene. The CDR3 is 19 residues long. CDR3 region: CAISESMKASDRGRETQYF. CDR3 DNA: TGTGCCATCAGTGAGTCTATGAAAGCTTCGGACAGGGGGCGTGAGACCCAGTACTTC.

V is TRBV27 and J is TRBJ1-1; perhaps TRBD1 as D (5 bases). V lost 3 bases and J 0 bases, leaving 5 bases between the germline ends. The CDR3 length is 13 residues. Germline CDR1 MNHEY, CDR2 SMNVEV (reference sequence). CDR3 sequence reads: CASSLTVNTEAFF. The DNA for the CDR3 is TGTGCCAGCAGTTTGACAGTGAACACTGAAGCTTTCTTT.

The chain joins TRBV6-6 to TRBJ1-6; D remains ambiguous. This CDR3 has 14 amino acids. With 2 bases removed from V and 5 bases from J, the gap between germline ends came to 7 bases. Germline V lookup: CDR1 MNHNY, CDR2 SVGAGI (reference sequence). CDR3 sequence (DNA): TGTGCCAGCAGTTACCACGGAGATAATTCACCCCTCCACTTT. As protein: CASSYHGDNSPLHF.

The V and J genes are TRBV10-3 and TRBJ1-3; a weak D match, TRBD1 (5 bases). The CDR3 loop spans 13 amino acids. Trimming pared 11 bases from V and 8 bases from J, leaving 19 bases between. CDR1 ENHRY and CDR2 SYGVKD come from the germline V gene. CDR3 DNA sequence: TGTGCCTCGTCAAGTCAGGGTGGGGACACCATATATTTT. Translating gives CASSSQGGDTIYF.

This clone came up once. The chain combines TRBV3-1 (or the pseudogene TRBV3-2) with TRBJ2-1, with 8 bases matching TRBD2. Germline values: CDR1 LGHDT, CDR2 YNNKEL (reference sequence). The CDR3 extends over 16 amino acids. With 4 bases clipped from V and 9 bases from J, the junction kept 14 bases outside the gene matches. CDR3: CASSPYPGSGNGEQFF. Here the CDR3 DNA reads TGTGCCAGCAGCCCATACCCGGGTAGCGGGAATGGTGAGCAGTTCTTC.

The gene calls are TRBV5-1 and TRBJ2-1, with TRBD2 identical over 7 bases. After removal of 6 bases from V and 7 bases from J, the junction contained 10 bases not matched to a gene. This CDR3 comprises 14 residues. From germline, CDR1 is SGHRS and CDR2 YFSETQ. The CDR3 reads CASNPGLVRNEQFF. The CDR3 coding sequence is TGCGCCAGCAACCCCGGACTAGTGCGGAATGAGCAGTTCTTC.

CDR3 sequence: CASSLDYVGNEQFF. The CDR3 nucleotides read TGTGCCAGCAGCTTAGACTATGTGGGTAATGAGCAGTTCTTC. The genes are TRBV7-9 and TRBJ2-1; no clear D. The ends were cut back, 1 base at V and 7 bases at J, with 11 bases in the middle. Germline V lookup: CDR1 SEHNR, CDR2 FQNEAQ (reference sequence). The CDR3 totals 14 residues.

The gene calls are TRBV14 and TRBJ2-7; no firm D call. Germline lookup yields CDR1 SGHDN and CDR2 FVKESK. There are 11 residues in the CDR3. Trimming took off 5 bases at V and 0 bases at J, with 2 bases between the two ends. CDR3: CASSYSYEQYF. CDR3 coding DNA: TGTGCCAGCAGCTACTCCTACGAGCAGTACTTC. Variable domain in full (rest from reference TRBV14 and TRBJ2-7): EAGVTQFPSHSVIEKGQTVTLRCDPISGHDNLYWYRRVMGKEIKFLLHFVKESKQDESGMPNNRFLAERTGGTYSTLKVQPAELEDSGVYFCASSYSYEQYFGPGTRLTVT.

V and J are TRBV9 and TRBJ2-1; TRBD1 is a possible D gene (5 bases). This CDR3 has 13 amino acids. Looked up from germline, CDR1 is SGDLS and CDR2 is YYNGEE. Trimming stripped 4 bases from V and 6 bases from J, with 11 bases between. The CDR3 bases are TGTGCCAGCAGCCAAATCCAGGGCAATGAGCAGTTCTTC. This gives the protein CASSQIQGNEQFF.

The CDR3 sequence: CASSIQGDSTYEQYF. Written as DNA, the CDR3 is TGTGCCAGTAGCATACAGGGGGACTCAACCTACGAGCAGTACTTC. The chain links TRBV19 to TRBJ2-7; 8 positions match TRBD1. J gave up 2 bases and V 6 bases, and 9 bases lay outside the gene matches. Germline V gene data show CDR1 as LNHDA and CDR2 as SQIVND (reference sequence). The CDR3 has 15 amino acids.